The clone carrying this T cell receptor (beta chain) was counted between two and nine times. The antigen remains undetermined. These data originate in a study of T cell repertoires in cytomegalovirus infection. TCRdb reanalysed the reads using MiXCR and keeps one entry per CDR3 protein. This sample has about 89,000 distinct CDR3 sequences, with about 31% found just once. Regarding the study as a whole: CMV-specific HLA-C-restricted TCR beta clonotypes dominated the ex vivo response.

V dropped 2 bases and J dropped 2 bases, with 3 bases sitting between them. Germline V gene lookup returns CDR1 LNHNV and CDR2 YYDKDF (reference sequence). The CDR3 is 12 amino acids. This receptor was obtained from a human donor in good health (CMV status not recorded). Some clones in this sample may be carry-over from other donors' samples. The sample in question was CD8+ T cells from cultured PBMCs, obtained from culture after CMV antigen stimulation. The chain carries TRBV15 and TRBJ2-5; no clear D gene. The CDR3 reads CATSRNQETQYF. In DNA form, the CDR3 reads TGTGCCACCAGCAGAAATCAAGAGACCCAGTACTTC.